Presented here are 9 T cell receptor beta chains from one specimen sequenced in a study of cytomegalovirus exposure and HLA in healthy donors. PCR amplification relied on 60 Vbeta primers (plus 13 Jbeta primers). Sequenced by immunoSEQ multiplex PCR; TCRdb stores in-frame clones only, minus some. Counted here are 110,000 to 150,000 clones, about four fifths occurring once; the ten biggest clones make up 4.5%. Sequencing was performed on PBMCs. All receptors come from a man aged 40-55 years in good health and CMV-seronegative.

The V and J genes are TRBV21-1 and TRBJ1-5; no DNA check was done on the table's D call, TRBD1. TRBV21-1 is designated a pseudogene. The CDR3 extends over 17 amino acids. The CDR3 DNA sequence: TGTGCCAGCAGCTCAAGTGAGGAACAGGTAAGAGTTCAGCCCCAGCATTTT. It yields the protein CASSSSEEQVRVQPQHF.

The rearrangement links TRBV5-1 to TRBJ1-2, with 10 positions matching TRBD1. This CDR3 is built from 17 residues. With 2 bases clipped from V and 8 bases from J, the junction kept 15 bases outside the gene matches. In germline, CDR1 is SGHRS, CDR2 YFSETQ. CDR3 nucleotides: TGCGCCAGCAGCTTTGTGTCCGGGACAGGGGAAGGAAGGGGCTACACCTTC. This codes for CASSFVSGTGEGRGYTF.

The chain has TRBV10-2 and TRBJ2-5; D possibly corresponds to TRBD1 (5 bases). Trimming stripped 6 bases from V and 7 bases from J, with 18 bases between. The CDR3 sequence is 14 residues long. Looked up from germline, CDR1 is WSHSY and CDR2 is SAAADI. CDR3 sequence reads: CASSPRTPEGTQYF. In DNA form, the CDR3 reads TGCGCCAGCAGCCCTCGGACACCCGAAGGGACCCAGTACTTC.

V is TRBV5-6 and J is TRBJ1-6; tentative D call: TRBD1 (5 bases). The CDR3 consists of 15 residues. From germline, CDR1 is SGHDT and CDR2 YYEEEE. The ends were cut back, 5 bases at V and 3 bases at J, with 12 bases in the middle. The CDR3 sequence: CASRGRTNYNSPLHF. DNA for the CDR3: TGTGCCAGCAGGGGACGGACTAACTATAATTCACCCCTCCACTTT.

CDR3 amino acids: CATAFTGQGNQPQHF. The CDR3 DNA sequence: TGTGCCACTGCCTTTACCGGACAGGGCAATCAGCCCCAGCATTTT. The chain links TRBV15 to TRBJ1-5, with 7 positions matching TRBD1. CDR1 and CDR2 from the germline V gene are LNHNV and YYDKDF (reference sequence). The CDR3 loop spans 15 amino acids. Losses at the gene ends were 9 bases for V and 2 bases for J; bases not matched to a gene: 10. The full variable domain, rest sourced from reference TRBV15 and TRBJ1-5, is DAMVIQNPRYQVTQFGKPVTLSCSQTLNHNVMYWYQQKSSQAPKLLFHYYDKDFNNEADTPDNFQSRRPNTSFCFLDIRSPGLGDTAMYLCATAFTGQGNQPQHFGDGTRLSIL.

The chain uses TRBV9 and TRBJ2-2; TRBD1 matches 12 bases. J was trimmed by 4 bases and V by 2 bases; bases with no gene match: 6. Germline CDR1 and CDR2: SGDLS and YYNGEE. The CDR3 is 17 residues long. In DNA form, the CDR3 reads TGTGCCAGCAGCGTGGTGGGACAGGGGGCTAGCACCGGGGAGCTGTTTTTT. This sequence encodes CASSVVGQGASTGELFF.

This clone was seen more than once but under ten times. The V call is TRBV7-2, the J call TRBJ2-2, with 7 nucleotides matching TRBD2. This CDR3 has 15 residues. The V gene's germline CDR1 is SGHTA and CDR2 FQGNSA. V shed 6 bases and J 0 bases; nucleotides not matched to a gene: 4. The CDR3 reads CASSSLAANTGELFF. The CDR3 region has the DNA TGTGCCAGCAGTTCTCTAGCGGCGAACACCGGGGAGCTGTTTTTT.

V is TRBV18 and J is TRBJ1-1, with TRBD1 as a possible D gene (5 bases). The CDR3 loop spans 17 amino acids. V was clipped by 3 bases and J by 0 bases, with 17 bases between them. CDR1 and CDR2 (germline): KGHSH, LQKENI. This chain's CDR3 is CASSPPIREGLNTEAFF. The DNA for the CDR3 is TGTGCCAGCTCACCTCCTATTCGGGAGGGGCTGAACACTGAAGCTTTCTTT.

The rearrangement links TRBV6-1 to TRBJ1-4; D may be TRBD1 (5 bases). V was shortened by 6 bases and J by 4 bases, with 12 bases between the two germline ends. The germline gives CDR1 MNHNS, CDR2 SASEGT. The CDR3 length is 14 residues. CDR3 bases: TGTGCCAGCAGCCCAGGACACCGTAATGAAAAACTGTTTTTT. Translated, it gives CASSPGHRNEKLFF.